The rows below give T cell receptor beta chains drawn from one sample of a study of blood T cell repertoires in COVID-19. The protocol was immunoSEQ multiplex PCR, while the TCRdb copy is restricted to in-frame clones and leaves out a portion. The table lists about 400,000 clones, over 85% of them singletons, with approximately 1.5% in the top ten. The source material was PBMCs or T cells enriched from blood (not recorded which). Receptors were obtained from a young woman who had recovered from COVID-19. Both conserved end residues are part of each CDR3. Fields, in order: D gene, J gene, clone size, V gene, CDR3 DNA, CDR3 protein. A D gene is named only where the DNA matches it firmly. Some rows mark clone size as missing; the rest say once, few, many or name a class of expanded clone.

d_call: NA
j_call: TRBJ2-7
clone_size: NA
v_call: TRBV18
cdr3_nt: TGTGCCAGCTCCCCCGCAGGGAATCCCTTTTACGAGCAGTACTTC
cdr3_aa: CASSPAGNPFYEQYF

d_call: TRBD1
j_call: TRBJ2-2
clone_size: NA
v_call: TRBV5-4
cdr3_nt: TGTGCCAGCAGCGCCCCGGACAGGGGGAACACCGGGGAGCTGTTTTTT
cdr3_aa: CASSAPDRGNTGELFF

d_call: TRBD2
j_call: TRBJ2-1
clone_size: NA
v_call: TRBV24-1
cdr3_nt: TGTGCCACCAGTGCCCCCGACAGGGGAGGGACTAGCGTCACCTACAATGAGCAGTTCTTC
cdr3_aa: CATSAPDRGGTSVTYNEQFF

d_call: NA
j_call: TRBJ1-2
clone_size: few
v_call: TRBV6-5
cdr3_nt: TGTGCCAGCAGTTACTCCCGCGGTACTAGCTATGGCTACACCTTC
cdr3_aa: CASSYSRGTSYGYTF

d_call: NA
j_call: TRBJ1-6
clone_size: NA
v_call: TRBV6-5
cdr3_nt: TGTGCCAGCAGTATGACGACAGCCAAGGTTTCACCCCTCCACTTT
cdr3_aa: CASSMTTAKVSPLHF

d_call: TRBD1
j_call: TRBJ1-2
clone_size: NA
v_call: TRBV7-9
cdr3_nt: TGTGCCAGCAGCTCGGACAGGGTTGGCTACACCTTC
cdr3_aa: CASSSDRVGYTF

d_call: TRBD1
j_call: TRBJ1-6
clone_size: NA
v_call: TRBV4-3
cdr3_nt: TGCGCCAGCAGCCAAGATCCCAAAGGGGGCTCGTATAATTCACCCCTCCACTTT
cdr3_aa: CASSQDPKGGSYNSPLHF

d_call: NA
j_call: TRBJ1-1
clone_size: NA
v_call: TRBV4-3
cdr3_nt: TGCGCCAGCAGCCAATGGGGGCCAGGGGATGACACTGAAGCTTTCTTT
cdr3_aa: CASSQWGPGDDTEAFF

d_call: NA
j_call: TRBJ2-6
clone_size: NA
v_call: TRBV6-5
cdr3_nt: TGTGCCAGCAGCCAGGGGGGCGGTGGGGCCAACGTCCTGACTTTC
cdr3_aa: CASSQGGGGANVLTF

d_call: TRBD1
j_call: TRBJ1-5
clone_size: NA
v_call: TRBV30
cdr3_nt: TGTGCCTGGGGGGGACAGAACGGGCAGCCCCAGCATTTT
cdr3_aa: CAWGGQNGQPQHF

d_call: NA
j_call: TRBJ1-1
clone_size: NA
v_call: TRBV27
cdr3_nt: TGTGCCAGCAGTTTCCTGGGGAGCACTGAAGCTTTCTTT
cdr3_aa: CASSFLGSTEAFF

d_call: TRBD1
j_call: TRBJ1-1
clone_size: NA
v_call: TRBV29-1
cdr3_nt: TGCAGCGTGATAACAGGGGGCACTGAAGCTTTCTTT
cdr3_aa: CSVITGGTEAFF

d_call: NA
j_call: TRBJ2-3
clone_size: NA
v_call: TRBV28
cdr3_nt: TGTGCCAGCAGTTTGGCCGGGGAAGATACGCAGTATTTT
cdr3_aa: CASSLAGEDTQYF

d_call: NA
j_call: TRBJ1-1
clone_size: few
v_call: TRBV3-1/TRBV3-2
cdr3_nt: TGTGCCAGCAGCCAAACCCAGAAAGCTTTCTTT
cdr3_aa: CASSQTQKAFF

d_call: NA
j_call: TRBJ1-1
clone_size: few
v_call: TRBV14
cdr3_nt: TGTGCCAGCAGCCGGCTAAGCGTCCCTGAAGCTTTCTTT
cdr3_aa: CASSRLSVPEAFF

d_call: TRBD2
j_call: TRBJ2-5
clone_size: NA
v_call: TRBV27
cdr3_nt: TGTGCCAGCAGTTCCTGGAAAACCCGGACTAGCGGGACTAAAGAGACCCAGTACTTC
cdr3_aa: CASSSWKTRTSGTKETQYF

d_call: NA
j_call: TRBJ1-1
clone_size: NA
v_call: TRBV18
cdr3_nt: TGTGCCAGCTCAACGCAAGAGGACACTGAAGCTTTCTTT
cdr3_aa: CASSTQEDTEAFF

d_call: TRBD1
j_call: TRBJ1-5
clone_size: few
v_call: TRBV19
cdr3_nt: TGTGCCAGTAGTGACAGGGGAGTTCAGCCCCAGCATTTT
cdr3_aa: CASSDRGVQPQHF

d_call: NA
j_call: TRBJ1-5
clone_size: NA
v_call: TRBV10-3
cdr3_nt: TGTGCCATCAGTGTTAGAGGCACCCAGCCCCAGCATTTT
cdr3_aa: CAISVRGTQPQHF

d_call: NA
j_call: TRBJ1-3
clone_size: NA
v_call: TRBV7-3
cdr3_nt: TGTGCCAGCAGCATAGACGGAGGCTCTGGAAACACCATATATTTT
cdr3_aa: CASSIDGGSGNTIYF

d_call: TRBD1
j_call: TRBJ1-1
clone_size: once
v_call: TRBV7-2
cdr3_nt: TGTGCCAGCAGCTTAGCCACAGGGGCCGAAGCTTTCTTT
cdr3_aa: CASSLATGAEAFF

d_call: TRBD2
j_call: TRBJ2-5
clone_size: NA
v_call: TRBV6-5
cdr3_nt: TGTGCCAGCAGTTCACTAGCGGGCAAGGCAGAGACCCAGTACTTC
cdr3_aa: CASSSLAGKAETQYF

d_call: NA
j_call: TRBJ1-6
clone_size: NA
v_call: TRBV11-2
cdr3_nt: TGTGCCAGCAGCTTAGATCTATCGGGAGGGTACTCTTCACCCCTCCACTTT
cdr3_aa: CASSLDLSGGYSSPLHF

d_call: TRBD1
j_call: TRBJ2-1
clone_size: NA
v_call: TRBV18
cdr3_nt: TGTGCCAGCTCACCACGTACAGGGGTGGGAAACAATGAGCAGTTCTTC
cdr3_aa: CASSPRTGVGNNEQFF

d_call: TRBD2
j_call: TRBJ2-4
clone_size: NA
v_call: TRBV28
cdr3_nt: TGTGCCAGCAGTTTTCCCCCAGCGGGAAGACTACTAGCCAAAAACATTCAGTACTTC
cdr3_aa: CASSFPPAGRLLAKNIQYF

d_call: NA
j_call: TRBJ1-6
clone_size: NA
v_call: TRBV5-4
cdr3_nt: TGTGCCAGCAGCTTGGCGAGGGAGCGTTCACCCCTCCACTTT
cdr3_aa: CASSLARERSPLHF

d_call: NA
j_call: TRBJ2-3
clone_size: once
v_call: TRBV24-1
cdr3_nt: TGTGCCACCAGTGGGAGAATGGCAGATACGCAGTATTTT
cdr3_aa: CATSGRMADTQYF

d_call: NA
j_call: TRBJ2-2
clone_size: NA
v_call: TRBV24-1
cdr3_nt: TGTGCCACCAGTGGCAGGGGAACCGGGGAGCTGTTTTTT
cdr3_aa: CATSGRGTGELFF

d_call: NA
j_call: TRBJ2-5
clone_size: NA
v_call: TRBV7-2
cdr3_nt: TGTGCCAGCAGCTTAGCGCTTTTTAGGGGTCAAGAGACCCAGTACTTC
cdr3_aa: CASSLALFRGQETQYF

d_call: NA
j_call: TRBJ2-7
clone_size: once
v_call: TRBV28
cdr3_nt: TGTGCCAGCAGCCCATCTTTGGGCAGGATCTACGAGCAGTACTTC
cdr3_aa: CASSPSLGRIYEQYF

d_call: NA
j_call: TRBJ2-5
clone_size: NA
v_call: TRBV11-2
cdr3_nt: TGTGCCAGCAGCTTTCCGGGTTCCCAAGAGACCCAGTACTTC
cdr3_aa: CASSFPGSQETQYF

d_call: NA
j_call: TRBJ1-5
clone_size: NA
v_call: TRBV7-8
cdr3_nt: TGTGCCAGCAGCCCCATTTCGACGGGGATGAGCAATCAGCCCCAGCATTTT
cdr3_aa: CASSPISTGMSNQPQHF

d_call: TRBD2
j_call: TRBJ2-1
clone_size: NA
v_call: TRBV5-1
cdr3_nt: TGCGCCAGCAGCTTGGTTGATAGCGGGAGTTACAATGAGCAGTTCTTC
cdr3_aa: CASSLVDSGSYNEQFF

d_call: TRBD1
j_call: TRBJ1-1
clone_size: NA
v_call: TRBV5-1
cdr3_nt: TGCGCCAGCAGCGCCAACCCAGGGGGGTTCATGAACACTGAAGCTTTCTTT
cdr3_aa: CASSANPGGFMNTEAFF

d_call: TRBD2
j_call: TRBJ2-1
clone_size: NA
v_call: TRBV10-3
cdr3_nt: TGTGCCATCTCTAGCGGGACTAGCGGAAACAATGAGCAGTTCTTC
cdr3_aa: CAISSGTSGNNEQFF

d_call: NA
j_call: TRBJ2-2
clone_size: NA
v_call: TRBV3-1/TRBV3-2
cdr3_nt: TGTGCCAGCAGCCAAGATTTGCCAGACACCGGGGAGCTGTTTTTT
cdr3_aa: CASSQDLPDTGELFF

d_call: TRBD1
j_call: TRBJ1-3
clone_size: NA
v_call: TRBV15
cdr3_nt: TGTGCCACCAGCAGGGGACAGGGGGCTGGAAACACCATATATTTT
cdr3_aa: CATSRGQGAGNTIYF

d_call: NA
j_call: TRBJ2-5
clone_size: NA
v_call: TRBV15
cdr3_nt: TGTGCCACCAGCAGAGAGAAAACAGGGCAAGAGACCCAGTACTTC
cdr3_aa: CATSREKTGQETQYF

d_call: NA
j_call: TRBJ1-4
clone_size: NA
v_call: TRBV10-2
cdr3_nt: TGCGCCAGCAGTCCTGTGGGATCAGGGAAGGGAGAAAAACTGTTTTTT
cdr3_aa: CASSPVGSGKGEKLFF

d_call: NA
j_call: TRBJ2-2
clone_size: once
v_call: TRBV9
cdr3_nt: TGTGCCAGCAGCCCAAAATGGGTTGCGGGGAACACCGGGGAGCTGTTTTTT
cdr3_aa: CASSPKWVAGNTGELFF

d_call: NA
j_call: TRBJ1-1
clone_size: NA
v_call: TRBV10-3
cdr3_nt: TGTGCCATCAGTGAACTGGAGGGGAGCACTGAAGCTTTCTTT
cdr3_aa: CAISELEGSTEAFF

d_call: NA
j_call: TRBJ1-3
clone_size: NA
v_call: TRBV5-1
cdr3_nt: TGCGCCAGCAGCTTGGCCTACGGAAACACCATATATTTT
cdr3_aa: CASSLAYGNTIYF

d_call: NA
j_call: TRBJ1-1
clone_size: NA
v_call: TRBV5-4
cdr3_nt: TGTGCCAGCAGCTCCCCCCAGGGAGGGGACACTGAAGCTTTCTTT
cdr3_aa: CASSSPQGGDTEAFF

d_call: NA
j_call: TRBJ1-1
clone_size: NA
v_call: TRBV27
cdr3_nt: TGTGCCAGCAGTGCCGTCGGCGGCTTCGGTGAAGCTTTCTTT
cdr3_aa: CASSAVGGFGEAFF

d_call: TRBD2
j_call: TRBJ2-7
clone_size: NA
v_call: TRBV10-1
cdr3_nt: TGCGCCAGCAGTGAAGGTAGCGGGGGCAAATACGAGCAGTACTTC
cdr3_aa: CASSEGSGGKYEQYF

d_call: NA
j_call: TRBJ1-2
clone_size: NA
v_call: TRBV7-2
cdr3_nt: TGTGCCAGCAGCGTGGGGGGGAACTATGGCTACACCTTC
cdr3_aa: CASSVGGNYGYTF

d_call: NA
j_call: TRBJ1-1
clone_size: NA
v_call: TRBV7-9
cdr3_nt: TGTGCCAGCAGCGCTGCCGGACACACCGGTTACATGAACACTGAAGCTTTCTTT
cdr3_aa: CASSAAGHTGYMNTEAFF

d_call: TRBD1
j_call: TRBJ1-5
clone_size: NA
v_call: TRBV30
cdr3_nt: TGTGCCTGGAGTTCTGGACAGGGGCACGGCAGCCAGCCCCAGCATTTT
cdr3_aa: CAWSSGQGHGSQPQHF

d_call: TRBD1
j_call: TRBJ2-6
clone_size: NA
v_call: TRBV19
cdr3_nt: TGTGCCAGTACCAACCGCCGGACAGGGTTATTTGGGGCCAACGTCCTGACTTTC
cdr3_aa: CASTNRRTGLFGANVLTF

d_call: TRBD1
j_call: TRBJ1-6
clone_size: NA
v_call: TRBV6-5
cdr3_nt: TGTGCCAGCAGTCCCCAACAGGGGATTCCTTCACCCCTCCACTTT
cdr3_aa: CASSPQQGIPSPLHF

d_call: TRBD1
j_call: TRBJ2-2
clone_size: NA
v_call: TRBV5-1
cdr3_nt: TGCGCCAGCAATGCCGGGACAGGCCGGAACACCGGGGAGCTGTTTTTT
cdr3_aa: CASNAGTGRNTGELFF

d_call: NA
j_call: TRBJ1-1
clone_size: NA
v_call: TRBV12-3/TRBV12-4
cdr3_nt: TGTGCCAGCAGGTCTCAGTACACTGAAGCTTTCTTT
cdr3_aa: CASRSQYTEAFF

d_call: TRBD1
j_call: TRBJ2-7
clone_size: NA
v_call: TRBV7-6
cdr3_nt: TGTGCCAGCAGCTTAGGGACAGGGGAAGGCTACGAGCAGTACTTC
cdr3_aa: CASSLGTGEGYEQYF

d_call: NA
j_call: TRBJ1-5
clone_size: NA
v_call: TRBV5-6
cdr3_nt: TGTGCCAGCAGCTTGTGGGGAGGTCAGCCCCAGCATTTT
cdr3_aa: CASSLWGGQPQHF